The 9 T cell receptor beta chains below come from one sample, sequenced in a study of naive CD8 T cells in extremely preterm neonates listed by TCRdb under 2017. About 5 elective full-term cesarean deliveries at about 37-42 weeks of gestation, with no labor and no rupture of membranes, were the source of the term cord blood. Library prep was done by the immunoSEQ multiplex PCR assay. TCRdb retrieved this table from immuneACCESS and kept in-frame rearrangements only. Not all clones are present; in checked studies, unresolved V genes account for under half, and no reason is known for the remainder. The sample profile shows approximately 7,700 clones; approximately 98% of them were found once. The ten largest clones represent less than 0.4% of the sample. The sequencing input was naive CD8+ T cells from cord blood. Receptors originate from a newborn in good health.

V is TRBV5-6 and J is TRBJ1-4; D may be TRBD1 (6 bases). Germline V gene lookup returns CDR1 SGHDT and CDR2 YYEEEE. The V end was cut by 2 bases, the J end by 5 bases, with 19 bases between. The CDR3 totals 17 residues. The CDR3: CASSFQGYLPENEKLFF. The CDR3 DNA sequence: TGTGCCAGCAGCTTCCAGGGGTATCTCCCCGAGAATGAAAAACTGTTTTTT.

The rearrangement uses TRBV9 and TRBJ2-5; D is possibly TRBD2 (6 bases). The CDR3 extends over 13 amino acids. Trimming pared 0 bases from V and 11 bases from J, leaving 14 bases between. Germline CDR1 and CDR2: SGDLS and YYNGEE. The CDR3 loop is CASSVGSGVEQYF. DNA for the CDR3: TGTGCCAGCAGCGTAGGTTCGGGGGTTGAGCAGTACTTC. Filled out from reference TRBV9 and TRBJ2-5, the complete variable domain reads DSGVTQTPKHLITATGQRVTLRCSPRSGDLSVYWYQQSLDQGLQFLIQYYNGEERAKGNILERFSAQQFPDLHSELNLSSLELGDSALYFCASSVGSGVEQYFGPGTRLLVL.

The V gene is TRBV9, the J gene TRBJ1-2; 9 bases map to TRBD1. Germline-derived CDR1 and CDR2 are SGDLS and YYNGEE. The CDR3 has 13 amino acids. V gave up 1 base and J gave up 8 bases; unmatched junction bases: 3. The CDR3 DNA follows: TGTGCCAGCAGCGTACGGACAGGGGCGGGCTACACCTTC. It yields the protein CASSVRTGAGYTF.

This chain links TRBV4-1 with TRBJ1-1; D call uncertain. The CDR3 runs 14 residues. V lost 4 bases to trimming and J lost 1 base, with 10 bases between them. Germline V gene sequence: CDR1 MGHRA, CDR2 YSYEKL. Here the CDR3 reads CASSPNTQNTEAFF. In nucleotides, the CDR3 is TGCGCCAGCAGCCCTAATACGCAGAACACTGAAGCTTTCTTT.

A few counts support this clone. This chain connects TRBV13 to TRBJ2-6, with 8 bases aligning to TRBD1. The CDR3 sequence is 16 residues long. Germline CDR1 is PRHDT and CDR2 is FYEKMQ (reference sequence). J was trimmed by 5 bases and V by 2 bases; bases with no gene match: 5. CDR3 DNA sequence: TGTGCCAGCAGCTTATCAGGGGGCGCTTGGGCCAACGTCCTGACTTTC. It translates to CASSLSGGAWANVLTF.

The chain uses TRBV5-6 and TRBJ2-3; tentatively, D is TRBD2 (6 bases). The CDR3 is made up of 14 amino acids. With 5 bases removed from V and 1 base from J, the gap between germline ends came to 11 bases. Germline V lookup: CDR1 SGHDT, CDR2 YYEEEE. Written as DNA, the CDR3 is TGTGCCAGCAGGGGGGGAGGTGGCACAGATACGCAGTATTTT. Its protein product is CASRGGGGTDTQYF.

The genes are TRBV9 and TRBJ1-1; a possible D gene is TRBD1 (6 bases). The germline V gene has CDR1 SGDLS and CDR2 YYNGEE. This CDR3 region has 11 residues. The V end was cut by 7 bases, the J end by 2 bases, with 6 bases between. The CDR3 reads CASGTNTEAFF. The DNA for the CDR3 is TGTGCCAGCGGGACAAACACTGAAGCTTTCTTT.

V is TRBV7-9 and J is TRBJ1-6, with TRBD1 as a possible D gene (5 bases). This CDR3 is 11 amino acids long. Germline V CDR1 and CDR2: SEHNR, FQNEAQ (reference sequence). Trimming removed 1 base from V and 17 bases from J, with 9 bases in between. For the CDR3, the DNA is TGTGCCAGCAGCTTAGAGGGGAGGATCCACTTT. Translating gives CASSLEGRIHF.

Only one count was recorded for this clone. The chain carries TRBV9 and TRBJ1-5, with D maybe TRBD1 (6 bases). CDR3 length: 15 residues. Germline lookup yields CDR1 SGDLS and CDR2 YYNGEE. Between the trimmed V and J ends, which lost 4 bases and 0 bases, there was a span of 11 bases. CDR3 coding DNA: TGTGCCAGCAGCCCGACAGGCTATAGCAATCAGCCCCAGCATTTT. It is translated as CASSPTGYSNQPQHF.